The 32 T cell receptor beta chains below come from one sample, sequenced in a study of cytomegalovirus exposure and HLA in healthy donors. TCRdb's table, derived via immunoSEQ multiplex PCR, lists solely in-frame clones and lacks some. The sample contains roughly 150,000 clones, approximately 90% of which appear only once. The sequencing input was PBMCs. The receptors shown here come from a young man in good health and CMV-seronegative.

CDR3: CASSLSGGLINSPLHF. CDR3 DNA: TGTGCCAGCAGTTTATCGGGGGGACTGATTAATTCACCCCTCCACTTT. This rearrangement joins TRBV27 to TRBJ1-6; the D gene is possibly TRBD1 (5 bases). With 0 bases removed from V and 6 bases from J, the gap between germline ends came to 12 bases. The CDR3 contains 16 residues. Germline lookup yields CDR1 MNHEY and CDR2 SMNVEV (reference sequence).

This clone was picked up one time. The chain has TRBV30 and TRBJ1-2; weak D call: TRBD1 (6 bases). Germline CDR1 reads GTSNPN; CDR2 reads SVGIG (reference sequence). The CDR3 loop spans 12 amino acids. V lost 3 bases and J 7 bases, leaving 12 bases between the germline ends. The CDR3 DNA follows: TGTGCCTGGAGCTCCGGGGACACTGGCTACACCTTC. Translated: CAWSSGDTGYTF.

This rearrangement joins TRBV7-2 to TRBJ2-3; D is uncertain. The CDR3 loop spans 14 amino acids. Germline V lookup: CDR1 SGHTA, CDR2 FQGNSA. V was trimmed by 1 base and J by 0 bases, leaving 5 bases between them. CDR3 in amino acids: CASSLGLSTDTQYF. Written as DNA, the CDR3 is TGTGCCAGCAGCTTAGGTCTTAGCACAGATACGCAGTATTTT.

The gene calls are TRBV30 and TRBJ2-7, with D perhaps TRBD1 (5 bases). The CDR3 is 12 amino acids. CDR1 GTSNPN and CDR2 SVGIG come from the germline V gene (reference sequence). The V end was cut by 2 bases, the J end by 3 bases, with 8 bases between. The CDR3 nucleotides are TGTGCCTGGAGTCAGGGAAACTACGAGCAGTACGTC. Encoded protein: CAWSQGNYEQYV.

The gene calls are TRBV5-6 and TRBJ1-2; possible D gene TRBD1, 6 bases. V was cut by 0 bases and J by 3 bases, with 9 bases left in between. CDR3 length: 14 amino acids. The V gene's germline CDR1 is SGHDT and CDR2 YYEEEE. For the CDR3, the DNA is TGTGCCAGCAGCTTGGGACAGGACCACTATGGCTACACCTTC. It codes for CASSLGQDHYGYTF.

V and J are TRBV28 and TRBJ2-2, with D possibly being TRBD2 (6 bases). The CDR3 is 18 residues long. The V end was cut by 5 bases, the J end by 0 bases, with 19 bases between. Germline lookup yields CDR1 MDHEN and CDR2 SYDVKM. DNA for the CDR3: TGTGCCAGCAGTCCCCCCCGGGGGATGATCCCGAACACCGGGGAGCTGTTTTTT. This codes for CASSPPRGMIPNTGELFF.

V usage is TRBV27 and J usage is TRBJ2-7; TRBD2 matches at 7 bases. V was pared by 7 bases and J by 2 bases, with 8 bases of the junction left unmatched. CDR1 is MNHEY and CDR2 is SMNVEV in the germline V gene (reference sequence). The CDR3 loop spans 14 amino acids. The CDR3 is CASKIRGSTYEQYV. The CDR3 DNA is TGTGCCAGCAAAATCCGCGGGAGTACCTACGAGCAGTACGTC.

This rearrangement joins TRBV11-2 to TRBJ1-2; D is unresolved. The germline CDR1 and CDR2 sequences are SGHAT and FQNNGV. Deletions cut 0 bases from V and 7 bases from J, with 9 bases between. The CDR3 length is 13 residues. In nucleotides, the CDR3 is TGTGCCAGCAGCTTAGAGGGCGGAGGTGGCTACACCTTC. Translated: CASSLEGGGGYTF.

This sequence joins TRBV11-2 and TRBJ1-5, with 7 positions matching TRBD1. V lost 5 bases to trimming and J lost 3 bases; unmatched junction nucleotides: 4. Germline CDR1 is SGHAT and CDR2 is FQNNGV. This CDR3 comprises 14 residues. The CDR3 region is CASSAQGVNQPQHF. For the CDR3, the DNA is TGTGCCAGCAGCGCGCAGGGGGTCAATCAGCCCCAGCATTTT.

The CDR3 sequence: CASRFGDGEKLFF. CDR3 nucleotide sequence: TGTGCCAGCAGGTTCGGGGATGGCGAAAAACTGTTTTTT. The chain has TRBV27 and TRBJ1-4; D ambiguous. This CDR3 is 13 amino acids long. The V and J ends lost 6 bases and 8 bases respectively, with 13 bases between them. Germline V CDR1 and CDR2: MNHEY, SMNVEV (reference sequence).

The chain carries TRBV6-5 and TRBJ2-7; D is possibly TRBD1 (6 bases). Germline values: CDR1 MNHEY, CDR2 SVGAGI. This CDR3 is built from 13 residues. The V and J ends lost 5 bases and 11 bases respectively, with 19 bases between them. The CDR3: CASSTLQGLLEYF. For the CDR3, the DNA is TGTGCCAGCAGTACTTTACAGGGCCTTTTAGAGTACTTC.

The rearrangement links TRBV4-1 to TRBJ2-3; 9 positions match TRBD1. The CDR3 consists of 18 residues. V was pared by 0 bases and J by 5 bases, with 12 bases of the junction left unmatched. Germline CDR1 is MGHRA and CDR2 is YSYEKL. CDR3 in DNA: TGCGCCAGCAGCCAAGAGGGACAGGGTCCCATTGTGGGAGATACGCAGTATTTT. This gives the protein CASSQEGQGPIVGDTQYF.

The rearrangement uses TRBV11-3 and TRBJ2-1; D is undetermined. V was trimmed by 5 bases and J by 6 bases, leaving 8 bases between them. The CDR3 is 12 residues long. Germline V gene sequence: CDR1 SGHNT, CDR2 YENEEA. The CDR3 sequence: CASSPRINEQFF. The CDR3 DNA is TGTGCCAGCAGCCCGAGGATCAATGAGCAGTTCTTC.

The V call is TRBV28, the J call TRBJ2-1; weak D call: TRBD2 (6 bases). The CDR3 spans 16 residues. V gave up 5 bases and J gave up 1 base, with 15 bases separating them. Germline values: CDR1 MDHEN, CDR2 SYDVKM. The CDR3 region is CASSHPGGRSYNEQFF. CDR3 DNA sequence: TGTGCCAGCAGTCACCCCGGAGGGCGGTCCTACAATGAGCAGTTCTTC.

The J gene is TRBJ1-2, the V gene TRBV27; 10 bases match TRBD1. Germline CDR1 and CDR2: MNHEY and SMNVEV (reference sequence). This CDR3 comprises 17 residues. Losses at the gene ends were 5 bases for V and 2 bases for J; bases not matched to a gene: 11. The CDR3 is CASSTILRTGGNYGYTF. The CDR3 DNA is TGTGCCAGCAGTACGATACTAAGGACAGGGGGAAACTATGGCTACACCTTC.

V is TRBV11-2 and J is TRBJ2-2; 11 nucleotides match TRBD2. Germline trimming cut 5 bases from V and 2 bases from J; bases unmatched to any gene: 13. Germline assignment: CDR1 SGHAT and CDR2 FQNNGV. This CDR3 has 19 amino acids. The CDR3 DNA is TGTGCCAGCAGCGTGGGACTAGCGGTGGCCGAGAGAAACACCGGGGAGCTGTTTTTT. Its translation is CASSVGLAVAERNTGELFF.

The chain combines TRBV7-9 with TRBJ2-7; TRBD2 aligns across 7 bases. The CDR3 runs 18 residues. Germline assignment: CDR1 SEHNR and CDR2 FQNEAQ (reference sequence). Losses at the gene ends were 1 base for V and 1 base for J; bases not matched to a gene: 13. The CDR3 loop is CASSLGVLAGVVSYEQYF. The CDR3 DNA reads as TGTGCCAGCAGCTTAGGAGTCCTCGCGGGAGTAGTGTCCTACGAGCAGTACTTC.

V gene TRBV4-1 combines with J gene TRBJ1-1, with 9 positions matching TRBD1. Germline V lookup: CDR1 MGHRA, CDR2 YSYEKL. CDR3 size: 13 residues. J was trimmed by 11 bases and V by 1 base; bases with no gene match: 5. The CDR3 nucleotides read TGCGCCAGCAGCCAAGTTTCACAGGGGGCGGCTTTCTTT. Protein sequence: CASSQVSQGAAFF.

The CDR3 nucleotides read TGTGCCAGCAGCCCCACCGGCGGGGGGGCTGATGAGCAGTTCTTC. Its translation: CASSPTGGGADEQFF. The V gene is TRBV6-5, the J gene TRBJ2-1, with 9 bases aligning to TRBD2. The ends lost 6 bases at V and 8 bases at J; junction bases unmatched: 11. CDR3 length: 15 residues. The germline gives CDR1 MNHEY, CDR2 SVGAGI.

The V gene is TRBV4-2, the J gene TRBJ1-2; D possibly corresponds to TRBD1 (6 bases). Germline values: CDR1 LGHNA, CDR2 YNFKEQ. This CDR3 contains 15 residues. V dropped 6 bases and J dropped 5 bases, with 19 bases sitting between them. DNA of the CDR3: TGTGCCAGCAGAAGGACAGTAGGAGAACAGTATGGCTACACCTTC. Translating it yields CASRRTVGEQYGYTF.

The chain employs TRBV25-1 and TRBJ1-5; tentatively, D is TRBD1 (5 bases). The CDR3 runs 14 residues. CDR1 and CDR2 from the germline V gene are MGHDK and SYGVNS. V gave up 2 bases and J gave up 7 bases, with 12 bases separating them. The CDR3 DNA is TGTGCCAGCAGTGAAGAGGGGAGCGGGCAGCCCCAGCATTTT. Encoded protein: CASSEEGSGQPQHF.

The chain uses TRBV28 and TRBJ2-7, with D hard to call. With 5 bases removed from V and 7 bases from J, the gap between germline ends came to 12 bases. The CDR3 has 12 amino acids. CDR1 and CDR2 from the germline V gene are MDHEN and SYDVKM. The CDR3 bases are TGTGCCAGCAGTACCCCCGGGTGGGAGCAGTACGTC. Encoded protein: CASSTPGWEQYV.

The chain combines TRBV6-1 with TRBJ2-3, with TRBD2 matching 9 bases. The ends lost 2 bases at V and 2 bases at J; junction bases unmatched: 2. Germline V gene lookup returns CDR1 MNHNS and CDR2 SASEGT. The CDR3 length is 15 residues. The CDR3 coding sequence is TGTGCCAGCAGTGAAACTAGCGGGTTCACAGATACGCAGTATTTT. Translation: CASSETSGFTDTQYF.

The chain employs TRBV10-1 and TRBJ2-3; possibly TRBD1 for D (5 bases). V was cut by 0 bases and J by 7 bases, with 8 bases left in between. CDR3 length: 13 residues. Germline V gene sequence: CDR1 WNHNN, CDR2 SYGVQD (reference sequence). CDR3 amino acids: CASSESLDNTQYF. CDR3 coding DNA: TGCGCCAGCAGTGAGTCGTTGGACAATACGCAGTATTTT.

This clone has at least ten counts. Germline is not matched at one junction end, which may reflect a read error. The gene calls are TRBV7-7 and TRBJ2-5; D is possibly TRBD1 (6 bases). The CDR3 extends over 14 amino acids. From germline, CDR1 is SSHAT and CDR2 FNYEAQ (reference sequence). The CDR3 region has the DNA TGTGCTAGCAAGAGGACAGAGTACCAAGAGACCCAGTACTTC. It is translated as CASKRTEYQETQYF. Together with reference TRBV7-7 and TRBJ2-5, the CDR3 gives the full variable domain: GAGVSQSPRYKVTKRGQDVTLRCDPISSHATLYWYQQALGQGPEFLTYFNYEAQPDKSGLPSDRFSAERPEGSISTLTIQRTEQRDSAMYRCASKRTEYQETQYFGPGTRLLVL.

The rearrangement links TRBV11-2 to TRBJ1-1; the D is unclear. Germline-derived CDR1 and CDR2 are SGHAT and FQNNGV. V was pared by 3 bases and J by 0 bases, with 8 bases between. This CDR3 contains 14 residues. This CDR3 reads CASSLSRLNTEAFF. CDR3 in DNA: TGTGCCAGCAGCTTGAGCAGGTTGAACACTGAAGCTTTCTTT.

V usage is TRBV19 and J usage is TRBJ2-2; the match to TRBD1 covers 7 bases. This CDR3 comprises 14 residues. Germline values: CDR1 LNHDA, CDR2 SQIVND (reference sequence). V lost 3 bases to trimming and J lost 3 bases; unmatched junction nucleotides: 1. CDR3 amino acids: CASSMGQYTGELFF. The CDR3 DNA reads as TGTGCCAGTAGTATGGGACAGTACACCGGGGAGCTGTTTTTT.

This clone has only one observation. V usage is TRBV7-5 and J usage is TRBJ1-4; the table's TRBD1 call for D was not verified on the DNA. TRBV7-5 is a pseudogene. The CDR3 is 18 amino acids. CDR3 loop: CVRSHRDRGYLIDEKLFF. DNA of the CDR3: TGTGTCAGAAGCCACCGGGACAGGGGGTATCTAATTGATGAAAAACTGTTTTTT.

The chain uses TRBV7-9 and TRBJ1-3, with D hard to call. The ends were cut back, 2 bases at V and 9 bases at J, with 11 bases in the middle. The germline V gene encodes CDR1 SEHNR and CDR2 FQNEAQ (reference sequence). This CDR3 is 13 amino acids long. The CDR3, as DNA: TGTGCCAGCAGCTTACTCCCAGGCCCCACCATATATTTT. Translation: CASSLLPGPTIYF.

The V call is TRBV27, the J call TRBJ2-1; 7 positions agree with TRBD1. J lost 2 bases, V lost 2 bases, and 9 bases had no gene match. CDR1 and CDR2 (germline): MNHEY, SMNVEV (reference sequence). There are 17 residues in the CDR3. The CDR3 loop is CASSLRGQLLTYNEQFF. The CDR3 region has the DNA TGTGCCAGCAGTTTAAGGGGACAGCTTCTCACCTACAATGAGCAGTTCTTC.

This chain uses TRBV6-6 with TRBJ2-5; 7 nucleotides align to TRBD2. Germline assignment: CDR1 MNHNY and CDR2 SVGAGI (reference sequence). Unmatched junction bases numbered 6, after V lost 1 base and J lost 1 base. CDR3 length: 16 amino acids. CDR3 residues: CASSYWASGSQETQYF. Written as DNA, the CDR3 is TGTGCCAGCAGTTACTGGGCTAGCGGATCCCAAGAGACCCAGTACTTC.

V usage is TRBV15 and J usage is TRBJ1-5, with a weak D call TRBD1 (6 bases). Deletions cut 3 bases from V and 7 bases from J, with 16 bases between. The germline V gene encodes CDR1 LNHNV and CDR2 YYDKDF (reference sequence). There are 15 residues in the CDR3. The DNA of the CDR3 is TGTGCCACCAGCAGTAAGACAGGAAAGTCCCAGCCCCAGCATTTT. Translation gives CATSSKTGKSQPQHF.